One sample yielded the 30 T cell receptor beta chains listed below, sequenced in a study of cytomegalovirus exposure and HLA in healthy donors. The PCR ran on 60 Vbeta and 13 Jbeta primers. Repertoires were generated with immunoSEQ multiplex PCR, while TCRdb's copy carries only in-frame clones and drops some. The table includes around 64,000 clones, 85% to 90% detected once. The sample taken for sequencing was PBMCs. The receptors stem from a woman between 25 and 40 years old in good health and CMV-seropositive.

This clone was observed once. V usage is TRBV27 and J usage is TRBJ1-5; D may be TRBD1 (6 bases). The CDR3 totals 13 residues. Germline V lookup: CDR1 MNHEY, CDR2 SMNVEV (reference sequence). Between the trimmed V and J ends, which lost 2 bases and 5 bases, there was a span of 7 bases. Here the CDR3 reads CASSLAGDQPQHF. For the CDR3, the DNA is TGTGCCAGCAGTTTAGCAGGGGATCAGCCCCAGCATTTT.

This clone was detected only a few times. V is TRBV5-1 and J is TRBJ1-2; 7 bases map to TRBD1. The CDR3 spans 13 residues. Trimming took 2 bases from V and 6 from J; bases not matched to a gene: 4. The germline CDR1 and CDR2 sequences are SGHRS and YFSETQ. The CDR3 DNA reads TGCGCCAGCAGCTTAGGGACAGCTGATGGCTACACCTTC. Encoded protein: CASSLGTADGYTF.

This rearrangement joins TRBV28 to TRBJ1-5; 8 bases match TRBD1. J gave up 5 bases and V 5 bases, and 2 bases lay outside the gene matches. The CDR3 runs to 13 residues. The germline V gene encodes CDR1 MDHEN and CDR2 SYDVKM. This CDR3 reads CASSDRGYQPQHF. In DNA form, the CDR3 reads TGTGCCAGCAGTGACAGGGGTTATCAGCCCCAGCATTTT. Full variable domain (rest looked up from reference TRBV28 and TRBJ1-5): DVKVTQSSRYLVKRTGEKVFLECVQDMDHENMFWYRQDPGLGLRLIYFSYDVKMKEKGDIPEGYSVSREKKERFSLILESASTNQTSMYLCASSDRGYQPQHFGDGTRLSIL.

The chain combines TRBV6-6 with TRBJ2-7, with a weak D call TRBD1 (6 bases). The CDR3 is 12 residues long. Germline-derived CDR1 and CDR2 are MNHNY and SVGAGI (reference sequence). Trimming cost V 9 bases and J 0 bases, with 9 bases left between them. CDR3 bases: TGTGCCAGTTTAGGGGGCTCCTACGAGCAGTACTTC. Translation gives CASLGGSYEQYF.

The V gene is TRBV10-1, the J gene TRBJ2-7; TRBD1 is a possible D gene (5 bases). CDR3 size: 14 residues. V shed 3 bases and J shed 2 bases, with 11 bases lying between them. The germline CDR1 and CDR2 sequences are WNHNN and SYGVQD (reference sequence). CDR3 in amino acids: CASSDRSGTYEQYF. The CDR3 DNA sequence: TGCGCCAGCAGTGATAGGTCAGGGACCTACGAGCAGTACTTC.

The J gene is TRBJ2-5, the V gene TRBV7-9; D might be TRBD2 (5 bases). Germline values: CDR1 SEHNR, CDR2 FQNEAQ (reference sequence). The ends were cut back, 4 bases at V and 5 bases at J, with 20 bases in the middle. The length of the CDR3 is 16 residues. The CDR3 sequence is CASSSVVGVEAETQYF. As DNA, the CDR3 is TGTGCCAGCAGCTCCGTTGTGGGAGTAGAAGCGGAGACCCAGTACTTC. Drawing the rest from reference TRBV7-9 and TRBJ2-5, the complete variable domain is DTGVSQNPRHKITKRGQNVTFRCDPISEHNRLYWYRQTLGQGPEFLTYFQNEAQLEKSRLLSDRFSAERPKGSFSTLEIQRTEQGDSAMYLCASSSVVGVEAETQYFGPGTRLLVL.

The V call is TRBV5-4, the J call TRBJ2-5; D possibly corresponds to TRBD2 (5 bases). There are 13 residues in the CDR3. V lost 0 bases and J 11 bases, leaving 14 bases between the germline ends. Germline V lookup: CDR1 SGHNT, CDR2 YYREEE (reference sequence). CDR3 region: CASSLAGKAVQYF. The CDR3 DNA sequence: TGTGCCAGCAGCTTGGCCGGGAAGGCCGTGCAGTACTTC. Drawing the rest from reference TRBV5-4 and TRBJ2-5, the complete variable domain is ETGVTQSPTHLIKTRGQQVTLRCSSQSGHNTVSWYQQALGQGPQFIFQYYREEENGRGNFPPRFSGLQFPNYSSELNVNALELDDSALYLCASSLAGKAVQYFGPGTRLLVL.

This chain connects TRBV14 to TRBJ2-1; 7 nucleotides match TRBD2. CDR3 length: 16 residues. V lost 5 bases and J lost 7; bases outside the gene matches: 14. Germline V gene sequence: CDR1 SGHDN, CDR2 FVKESK. CDR3 sequence: CASSLWGGSWANEQFF. Written as DNA, the CDR3 is TGTGCCAGCAGCTTATGGGGCGGGAGTTGGGCGAATGAGCAGTTCTTC. The complete variable domain, with remaining parts taken from reference TRBV14 and TRBJ2-1, reads EAGVTQFPSHSVIEKGQTVTLRCDPISGHDNLYWYRRVMGKEIKFLLHFVKESKQDESGMPNNRFLAERTGGTYSTLKVQPAELEDSGVYFCASSLWGGSWANEQFFGPGTRLTVL.

This clone was counted only a few times. The DNA of the CDR3 is TGTGCCAACGCCCCGACAGGGGAGTATGGCTACACCTTC. This codes for CANAPTGEYGYTF. The rearrangement joins TRBV10-3 to TRBJ1-2, with 8 bases lining up with TRBD1. Germline CDR1 ENHRY, CDR2 SYGVKD. V lost 10 bases, J lost 5 bases, and 9 bases stayed unmatched. The CDR3 loop spans 13 amino acids.

The CDR3 DNA reads as TGTGCCAGCAGCATGGGACAGGGGGCATCTGGGGCCAACGTCCTGACTTTC. Translating it yields CASSMGQGASGANVLTF. V usage is TRBV11-3 and J usage is TRBJ2-6; 12 bases align to TRBD1. The CDR3 loop spans 17 amino acids. Germline V gene sequence: CDR1 SGHNT, CDR2 YENEEA. Trimming took 5 bases from V and 1 from J; bases not matched to a gene: 3.

V gene TRBV10-3 combines with J gene TRBJ1-2; 7 nucleotides line up with TRBD1. The trim removed 7 bases at V and 4 bases at J, leaving 6 bases unmatched. The CDR3 runs 13 residues. Germline V gene lookup returns CDR1 ENHRY and CDR2 SYGVKD. The CDR3 is CAITRDSSYGYTF. DNA of the CDR3: TGTGCCATCACCAGGGACAGCTCCTATGGCTACACCTTC.

The count of this clone is one. The chain employs TRBV11-3 and TRBJ2-3, with D perhaps matching TRBD2 (6 bases). CDR1 is SGHNT, CDR2 YENEEA, per germline. The germline V and J ends were trimmed by 1 base and 2 bases, with 13 bases remaining between them. This CDR3 is 16 amino acids long. For the CDR3, the DNA is TGTGCCAGCAGCTTAGGGTGGGGCGGGGCCACAGATACGCAGTATTTT. Its translation: CASSLGWGGATDTQYF.

This chain joins TRBV10-1 and TRBJ2-7, with 9 bases identical to TRBD1. The CDR3 extends over 15 amino acids. V lost 2 bases, J lost 4 bases, and 6 bases stayed unmatched. Germline V gene sequence: CDR1 WNHNN, CDR2 SYGVQD (reference sequence). The CDR3 region has the DNA TGCGCCAGCAGTGAGCTCCGGGACAGGGAGTACGAGCAGTACTTC. Amino acid sequence: CASSELRDREYEQYF.

The chain is built from TRBV29-1 and TRBJ2-1; 12 nucleotides agree with TRBD2. The CDR3 totals 18 residues. V was pared by 1 base and J by 3 bases, with 10 bases of the junction left unmatched. Germline V gene lookup returns CDR1 SQVTM and CDR2 ANQGSEA. This chain's CDR3 is CSVEGLAGVTDLYNEQFF. The DNA for the CDR3 is TGCAGCGTTGAAGGACTAGCGGGAGTCACCGATCTCTACAATGAGCAGTTCTTC.

To note about this clone: Other DNA sequences in the same sample also yield this CDR3. The V gene is TRBV5-1, the J gene TRBJ2-5; a weak D match, TRBD1 (6 bases). Trimming removed 0 bases from V and 4 bases from J, with 10 bases in between. The V gene's germline CDR1 is SGHRS and CDR2 YFSETQ. The CDR3 spans 14 residues. The CDR3 reads CASSLGGGGETQYF. The CDR3, as DNA: TGCGCCAGCAGCTTGGGAGGGGGTGGAGAGACCCAGTACTTC.

The table lists this clone with a count of one. V and J are TRBV15 and TRBJ1-3; D unclear. Germline V lookup: CDR1 LNHNV, CDR2 YYDKDF (reference sequence). V lost 0 bases and J lost 0, with 6 bases in between. CDR3 length: 15 amino acids. For the CDR3, the DNA is TGTGCCACCAGCAGAGACAGAAGCTCTGGAAACACCATATATTTT. It is translated as CATSRDRSSGNTIYF.

The chain couples TRBV6-5 to TRBJ1-2, with D perhaps matching TRBD1 (6 bases). V lost 8 bases and J lost 7, with 11 bases in between. Germline assignment: CDR1 MNHEY and CDR2 SVGAGI. The CDR3 runs to 11 residues. Here the CDR3 DNA reads TGTGCCAGCTGGACAGCAGTTGGCTACACCTTC. Protein: CASWTAVGYTF.

This clone was picked up a small number of times. One end of the junction varies from germline; a read error may be responsible. The rearrangement joins TRBV4-1 to TRBJ2-3; D is possibly TRBD2 (5 bases). Per the germline V gene, CDR1 is MGHRA and CDR2 is YSYEKL. This CDR3 contains 14 residues. CDR3 sequence reads: CASSQSGLEDLVLF. The CDR3 DNA is TGCGCCAGCAGCCAAAGCGGCTTGGAGGACTTAGTACTTTTT.

This clone has more than one count but fewer than ten. The chain recombines TRBV5-6 with TRBJ2-1, with D perhaps TRBD2 (5 bases). The germline CDR1 and CDR2 sequences are SGHDT and YYEEEE. Trimming took 2 bases from V and 2 from J, leaving 11 bases between them. This CDR3 is built from 15 residues. As DNA, the CDR3 is TGTGCCAGCAGCTTCGAGAGCGGCCCCTACAATGAGCAGTTCTTC. This sequence encodes CASSFESGPYNEQFF.

V gene TRBV30 combines with J gene TRBJ1-2, with a possible D match to TRBD1 (5 bases). The CDR3 spans 14 residues. V dropped 0 bases and J dropped 8 bases, with 16 bases sitting between them. Germline loops: CDR1 GTSNPN, CDR2 SVGIG (reference sequence). CDR3 DNA: TGTGCCTGGAGTGTACTTAGGGGCTCCGGAGGCTACACCTTC. This codes for CAWSVLRGSGGYTF. Full variable domain (rest looked up from reference TRBV30 and TRBJ1-2): SQTIHQWPATLVQPVGSPLSLECTVEGTSNPNLYWYRQAAGRGLQLLFYSVGIGQISSEVPQNLSASRPQDRQFILSSKKLLLSDSGFYLCAWSVLRGSGGYTFGSGTRLTVV.

This chain links TRBV5-4 with TRBJ2-7, with 8 bases identical to TRBD1. CDR1 is SGHNT and CDR2 is YYREEE in the germline V gene (reference sequence). This CDR3 is 15 amino acids long. The V gene end was trimmed by 3 bases and the J gene end by 2 bases; junction bases not matched to a gene: 7. The CDR3 spells CASSYGTGNTYEQYF. The CDR3 DNA follows: TGTGCCAGCAGCTATGGGACAGGAAATACCTACGAGCAGTACTTC.

The rearrangement links TRBV19 to TRBJ2-1, with 7 bases aligning to TRBD1. The CDR3 runs 13 residues. The junction had 8 bases not matched to a gene; V was cut back by 9 bases and J by 6 bases. Germline V lookup: CDR1 LNHDA, CDR2 SQIVND (reference sequence). CDR3 DNA: TGTGCCAGCGTAGGGACAGTCGGCAATGAGCAGTTCTTC. Its protein product is CASVGTVGNEQFF.

The rearrangement uses TRBV2 and TRBJ2-1; TRBD2 might be the D (5 bases). The CDR3 is 12 amino acids. Trimming pared 4 bases from V and 11 bases from J, leaving 12 bases between. Germline-derived CDR1 and CDR2 are SNHLY and FYNNEI. CDR3 bases: TGTGCCAGCAGTGTGGGGTCTAGCCAGCAGTTCTTC. Translation: CASSVGSSQQFF.

V is TRBV5-1 and J is TRBJ2-5, with no clear D. CDR3 length: 14 amino acids. V shed 6 bases and J shed 1 base, with 13 bases lying between them. Germline lookup yields CDR1 SGHRS and CDR2 YFSETQ. The CDR3 nucleotides are TGCGCCAGCAATCCCTCCGGGTCCCAAGAGACCCAGTACTTC. It yields the protein CASNPSGSQETQYF.

This rearrangement joins TRBV19 to TRBJ2-7, with 8 nucleotides matching TRBD2. Germline V gives CDR1 LNHDA, CDR2 SQIVND (reference sequence). The CDR3 runs to 15 residues. Unmatched junction bases numbered 7, after V lost 6 bases and J lost 0 bases. CDR3 DNA: TGTGCCAGTAGCTTATCAGCGGGAGCCTCCTACGAGCAGTACTTC. Its protein is CASSLSAGASYEQYF.

The rearrangement uses TRBV28 and TRBJ2-1; D perhaps matches TRBD1 (5 bases). There are 16 residues in the CDR3. Germline V CDR1 and CDR2: MDHEN, SYDVKM. Trimming cost V 4 bases and J 5 bases, with 18 bases left between them. The CDR3 sequence: CASSWSYRTPNNEQFF. The CDR3 DNA follows: TGTGCCAGCAGTTGGAGTTACAGGACACCTAACAATGAGCAGTTCTTC.

This chain joins TRBV7-9 and TRBJ2-1; D is ambiguous. The CDR3 runs 14 residues. Trimming left V 2 bases short and J 8 bases short, with 13 bases between. Germline values: CDR1 SEHNR, CDR2 FQNEAQ (reference sequence). The CDR3 DNA follows: TGTGCCAGCAGCTTACCGCGGTCCCGTGATGAGCAGTTCTTC. It encodes CASSLPRSRDEQFF.

The genes are TRBV2 and TRBJ1-1; TRBD1 matches 8 bases. Germline values: CDR1 SNHLY, CDR2 FYNNEI. V trimming: 5 bases; J trimming: 10 bases; junction bases outside the gene matches: 12. This CDR3 is built from 14 residues. The CDR3 loop is CASSTDFYTGGAFF. CDR3 nucleotides: TGTGCCAGCAGTACGGACTTTTATACAGGGGGAGCTTTCTTT. Full variable domain (outside the CDR3, taken from reference TRBV2 and TRBJ1-1): EPEVTQTPSHQVTQMGQEVILRCVPISNHLYFYWYRQILGQKVEFLVSFYNNEISEKSEIFDDQFSVERPDGSNFTLKIRSTKLEDSAMYFCASSTDFYTGGAFFGQGTRLTVV.

The chain has TRBV5-1 and TRBJ2-1; 13 nucleotides line up with TRBD2. This CDR3 region has 16 residues. The V and J ends lost 4 bases and 5 bases, in that order; junction bases with no gene match: 6. Germline loops: CDR1 SGHRS, CDR2 YFSETQ. CDR3 region: CASSAMTSGRHNEQFF. As DNA, the CDR3 is TGCGCCAGCAGCGCGATGACTAGCGGGAGGCACAATGAGCAGTTCTTC.

This clone was observed a few times. V and J are TRBV27 and TRBJ2-1; 12 positions agree with TRBD2. There are 16 residues in the CDR3. Losses at the gene ends were 4 bases for V and 3 bases for J; bases not matched to a gene: 4. Germline loops: CDR1 MNHEY, CDR2 SMNVEV (reference sequence). CDR3: CASSYRGLAGYNEQFF. CDR3 bases: TGTGCCAGCAGTTACAGGGGACTAGCGGGCTACAATGAGCAGTTCTTC.